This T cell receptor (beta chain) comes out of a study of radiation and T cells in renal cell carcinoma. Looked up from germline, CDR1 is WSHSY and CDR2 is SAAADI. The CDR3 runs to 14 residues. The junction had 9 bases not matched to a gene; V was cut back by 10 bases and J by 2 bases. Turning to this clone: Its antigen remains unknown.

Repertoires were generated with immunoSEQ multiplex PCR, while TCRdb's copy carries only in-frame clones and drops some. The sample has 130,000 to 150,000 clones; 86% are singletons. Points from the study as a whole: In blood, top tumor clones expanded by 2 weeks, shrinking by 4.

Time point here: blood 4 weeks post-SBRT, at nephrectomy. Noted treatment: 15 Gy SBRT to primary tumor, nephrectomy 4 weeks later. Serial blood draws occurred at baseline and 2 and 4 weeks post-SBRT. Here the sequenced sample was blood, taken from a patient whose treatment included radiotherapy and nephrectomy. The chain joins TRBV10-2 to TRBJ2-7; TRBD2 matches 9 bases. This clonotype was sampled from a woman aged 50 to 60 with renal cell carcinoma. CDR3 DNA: TGCGCCACGAGCGGGGGGCCGGGACCCTACGAGCAGTACTTC. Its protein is CATSGGPGPYEQYF.